Detailed here is one T cell receptor (beta chain). Its antigen is unknown. These data originate in a study of cytomegalovirus exposure and HLA in healthy donors. Broader study findings: Productive rates of about 87% or about 30% were seen for most TCR beta V segments in an earlier analysis. An assumption of roughly uniform sequencing depth across donors underlay the presence/absence analyses. TCR association rates varied by HLA locus in a later analysis, with DRB1 highest and HLA-C lowest.

V was shortened by 1 base and J by 5 bases, with 9 bases between the two germline ends. The V gene's germline CDR1 is GTSNPN and CDR2 SVGIG (reference sequence). The CDR3 consists of 12 residues. The PCR ran on 60 Vbeta and 13 Jbeta primers. Clones were sequenced by immunoSEQ multiplex PCR, and TCRdb holds only the in-frame ones, with some missing. The data show some 130,000 clones, with around three quarters seen just once and roughly 3% held by the top ten. The material sequenced was PBMCs. This clonotype was obtained from a man aged 40-49 years in good health and CMV-seronegative. The gene calls are TRBV30 and TRBJ2-7; possible D gene TRBD2, 5 bases. The chain's CDR3 is CAWSGPGNEQYF. The CDR3, as DNA: TGTGCCTGGAGTGGTCCGGGGAACGAGCAGTACTTC. The whole variable domain, filled in from reference TRBV30 and TRBJ2-7, reads SQTIHQWPATLVQPVGSPLSLECTVEGTSNPNLYWYRQAAGRGLQLLFYSVGIGQISSEVPQNLSASRPQDRQFILSSKKLLLSDSGFYLCAWSGPGNEQYFGPGTRLTVT.